Listed below are T cell receptor beta chains from one sample, sequenced in a study of blood T cell repertoires in COVID-19. Generated by immunoSEQ multiplex PCR, the TCRdb table keeps only in-frame clones and is missing some. The sample contains approximately 240,000 clones, 80% to 85% of which appear only once. The sequenced sample consisted of peripheral blood. Receptors were obtained from a woman in her twenties or thirties who had recovered from COVID-19. CDR3s include the opening cysteine and the closing phenylalanine or tryptophan. Fields, in order: J gene, D gene, V gene, CDR3 DNA, CDR3 protein. A D gene is named only where the DNA matches it firmly.

TRBJ1-5 . TRBV6-1 TGTGCCAGCAGTGATCGGGTAACTAGAAGGACGTCGGATCAGCCCCAGCATTTT CASSDRVTRRTSDQPQHF
TRBJ2-7 . TRBV11-2 TGTGCCAGCAGCCCAGGACTGGTAAGCTCCTACGAGCAGTACTTC CASSPGLVSSYEQYF
TRBJ2-7 . TRBV7-9 TGTGCCAGCAGCTTAGGGGCAGGCCTGGCCTACGAGCAGTACTTC CASSLGAGLAYEQYF
TRBJ2-2 . TRBV6-2/TRBV6-3 TGTGCCAGCAGTTGGAGGACCGGGGAGCTGTTTTTT CASSWRTGELFF
TRBJ2-1 TRBD2 TRBV5-4 TGTGCCAGCAGCTCGGCGACTAGCGGGTATGGCAATGAGCAGTTCTTC CASSSATSGYGNEQFF
TRBJ2-3 TRBD2 TRBV7-3 TGTGCCAGCAGCTTAGGACTAGATCCAGGGACGCAGTATTTT CASSLGLDPGTQYF
TRBJ1-5 . TRBV19 TGTGCCAGTAGCGAACAGAGAAATCAGCCCCAGCATTTT CASSEQRNQPQHF
TRBJ1-6 TRBD1 TRBV6-5 TGTGCCAGCATGTTGGGTCAGGGGGTTTCTTCACCCCTCCACTTT CASMLGQGVSSPLHF
TRBJ2-7 TRBD2 TRBV2 TGTGCCAGCAGCCTAAAGCGGGAGACCTACGAGCAGTACTTC CASSLKRETYEQYF
TRBJ2-2 TRBD2 TRBV24-1 TGTGCCACCAGTGCCGGGACTAGCATTTCCGGGGAGCTGTTTTTT CATSAGTSISGELFF